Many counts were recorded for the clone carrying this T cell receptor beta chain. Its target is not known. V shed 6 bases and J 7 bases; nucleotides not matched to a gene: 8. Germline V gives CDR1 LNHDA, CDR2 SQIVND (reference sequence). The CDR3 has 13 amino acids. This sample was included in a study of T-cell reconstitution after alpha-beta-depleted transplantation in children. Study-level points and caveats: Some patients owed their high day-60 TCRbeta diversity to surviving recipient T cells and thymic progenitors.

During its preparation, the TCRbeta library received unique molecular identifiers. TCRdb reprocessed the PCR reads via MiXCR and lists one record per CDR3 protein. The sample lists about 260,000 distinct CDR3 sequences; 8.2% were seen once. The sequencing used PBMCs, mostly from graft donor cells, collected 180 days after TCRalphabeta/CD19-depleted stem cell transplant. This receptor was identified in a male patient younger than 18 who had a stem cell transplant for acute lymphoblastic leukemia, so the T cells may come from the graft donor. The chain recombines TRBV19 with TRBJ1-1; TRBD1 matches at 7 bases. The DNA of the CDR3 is TGTGCCAGTAGCCTGACAGGGTGGAATGAAGCTTTCTTT. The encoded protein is CASSLTGWNEAFF. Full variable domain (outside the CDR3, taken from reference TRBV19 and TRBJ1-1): DGGITQSPKYLFRKEGQNVTLSCEQNLNHDAMYWYRQDPGQGLRLIYYSQIVNDFQKGDIAEGYSVSREKKESFPLTVTSAQKNPTAFYLCASSLTGWNEAFFGQGTRLTVV.